A selection of T cell receptor beta chains follows, all from one sample in a study of CD8+CD57+ T cells in acquired aplastic anemia. TCRdb itself ran the reads through MiXCR, one entry per CDR3 protein. Of hundreds of thousands of distinct CDR3 sequences in the sample, about two thirds were seen once. The sequenced sample was sorted CD4+, CD8+, or CD8+CD57+ T cells (not recorded which) from PBMCs. All receptors derive from a human donor in good health, serving as a control. CDR3s include the opening cysteine and the closing phenylalanine or tryptophan. A D gene is named only where the DNA matches it firmly. Not all rows give a size; the values are once, few, many and, for expanded clones, a class.

TRBJ1-6 | TRBV9 | - | - | CASSVGGGYQEPHF | TGTGCCAGCAGCGTCGGGGGGGGGTACCAAGAGCCCCACTTT
TRBJ1-1 | TRBV9 | - | once | CASSGVPGGVQPSFF | TGTGCCAGCAGCGGAGTTCCTGGAGGGGTACAACCGTCTTTCTTT
TRBJ2-5 | TRBV5-1 | TRBD1 | many | CASSLVSGTDRQETQYF | TGCGCCAGCAGCTTGGTTTCCGGGACAGACCGTCAAGAGACCCAGTACTTC
TRBJ2-5 | TRBV7-8 | TRBD1 | once | CASSLEGQGAGEQYF | TGTGCCAGCAGCTTAGAGGGACAGGGGGCAGGGGAGCAGTACTTC
TRBJ2-1 | TRBV7-2 | - | - | CASSSKEGDQHKQQFF | TGTGCCAGCAGCTCCAAGGAGGGGGATCAGCACAAGCAGCAGTTCTTC
TRBJ1-6 | TRBV7-3 | - | - | CASSLTLASPLDF | TGTGCCAGCAGCCTAACTCTTGCTTCGCCCCTCGACTTT
TRBJ2-7 | TRBV7-3 | - | once | CASSVTRTSDHEYYF | TGTGCCAGCAGCGTTACCCGGACGTCAGACCACGAGTATTACTTC
TRBJ2-3 | TRBV7-2 | TRBD2 | many | CASSSRSGGASDTQYF | TGTGCCAGCAGCTCGAGAAGCGGGGGGGCCTCGGATACGCAGTATTTT
TRBJ1-6 | TRBV29-1 | - | - | CTSSYDEGAGSPLHF | TGCACCAGCAGTTACGATGAGGGCGCGGGGTCACCCCTCCACTTT
TRBJ1-6 | TRBV2 | - | - | CASSKYTEGYYSPLHF | TGTGCCAGCAGTAAGTACACGGAGGGCTATTATTCCCCCCTCCACTTT
TRBJ1-2 | TRBV20-1 | - | once | CSARGVEGDSYTF | TGCAGTGCTAGAGGGGTAGAGGGTGATAGCTACACCTTC
TRBJ1-1 | TRBV20-1 | - | - | CSARDEIRQPHTEAFF | TGCAGTGCTAGAGATGAAATCCGACAGCCACACACTGAAGCTTTCTTT
TRBJ2-2 | TRBV2 | - | - | CASSETVTGGELFF | TGTGCCAGCAGTGAAACAGTTACCGGCGGGGAGCTGTTTTTT
TRBJ2-1 | TRBV9 | TRBD2 | - | CASSPRLAGETEQFF | TGTGCCAGCAGTCCGCGACTAGCGGGGGAGACTGAGCAGTTCTTC
TRBJ2-7 | TRBV5-1 | - | - | CASSRGSSYEQYF | TGCGCCAGCAGCCGTGGGAGCTCCTACGAGCAGTACTTC
TRBJ2-1 | TRBV6-1 | TRBD2 | - | CASSFSGGALYNGQFF | TGTGCCAGCAGTTTTAGCGGGGGGGCGTTATACAATGGGCAGTTCTTC
TRBJ2-6 | TRBV6-1 | TRBD1 | many | CASSEAPGGRGANVLTF | TGTGCCAGCAGTGAAGCGCCAGGGGGCAGGGGGGCCAACGTCCTGACTTTC
TRBJ2-7 | TRBV6-5 | TRBD1 | - | CASSGDRGPYEQYF | TGTGCCAGCAGTGGGGACAGGGGTCCCTACGAGCAGTACTTC
TRBJ2-6 | TRBV5-1 | - | - | CASSLDSSNTEAF | TGCGCCAGCAGCTTGGACAGCTCGAACACTGAAGCTTTC
TRBJ2-2 | TRBV20-1 | TRBD2 | many | CSAKRLAGDLNTGELFF | TGCAGTGCCAAACGACTAGCGGGGGACCTCAACACCGGGGAGCTGTTTTTT
TRBJ2-5 | TRBV20-1 | TRBD1 | - | CSATTGESETQYF | TGCAGTGCCACGACAGGGGAGTCAGAGACCCAGTACTTC
TRBJ2-7 | TRBV2 | - | once | CASSEARGYRYEQYF | TGTGCCAGCAGTGAAGCGCGAGGGTATCGCTACGAGCAGTACTTC
TRBJ2-2 | TRBV24-1 | - | - | CATSDLRGPRPGELFF | TGTGCCACCAGTGATTTGCGGGGGCCCCGTCCCGGGGAGCTGTTTTTT
TRBJ2-7 | TRBV29-1 | - | few | CSVEVGNSYEQYF | TGCAGCGTTGAGGTGGGCAACTCCTACGAGCAGTACTTC
TRBJ1-2 | TRBV6-2/TRBV6-3 | - | many | CASIDSKYGYTF | TGTGCCAGCATCGACAGTAAATATGGCTACACCTTC
TRBJ1-5 | TRBV9 | TRBD1 | - | CASSGHRGQYSNHF | TGTGCCAGCAGCGGTCACCGGGGACAGTATAGCAATCATTTT
TRBJ1-2 | TRBV20-1 | - | - | CSARDSGAGDGYTF | TGCAGTGCTAGAGATTCAGGGGCGGGGGATGGCTACACCTTC
TRBJ1-2 | TRBV6-5 | TRBD1 | many | CASSTRRQGTVYGYTF | TGTGCCAGCAGTACACGGCGACAGGGGACCGTCTATGGCTACACCTTC
TRBJ1-3 | TRBV15 | - | - | CATSRAQLPNSGNTIYF | TGTGCCACCAGCCGGGCACAGCTTCCCAACTCTGGAAACACCATATATTTT
TRBJ1-3 | TRBV9 | - | - | CASSVFGLGYEQTIYF | TGTGCCAGCAGCGTATTTGGACTAGGCTATGAGCAGACCATATATTTT
TRBJ2-7 | TRBV20-1 | - | - | CSASTGQTTDGEQYF | TGCAGTGCTAGTACCGGGCAGACAACAGATGGAGAGCAGTACTTC
TRBJ2-7 | TRBV7-6 | - | - | CASSPGLHSEQYF | TGTGCCAGCAGCCCGGGGCTACACTCTGAGCAGTACTTC
TRBJ2-7 | TRBV11-1 | TRBD2 | - | CASSTTRTSGRKTREQYF | TGTGCCAGCAGCACAACGAGGACTAGCGGGAGGAAGACTAGGGAGCAGTACTTC
TRBJ2-7 | TRBV7-6 | - | - | CASGEGPSYEQYF | TGTGCCAGCGGCGAGGGGCCTTCCTACGAGCAGTACTTC
TRBJ2-7 | TRBV9 | - | - | CASSRKGHEQYF | TGTGCCAGCAGCCGGAAAGGGCACGAGCAGTACTTC
TRBJ1-2 | TRBV20-1 | - | - | CSVAQGSGLSF | -
TRBJ2-5 | TRBV6-5 | - | many | CASSSRPETQYF | TGTGCCAGCAGTTCTCGGCCAGAGACCCAGTACTTC
TRBJ1-5 | TRBV7-8 | - | - | CASSFFGRGGPQYF | TGTGCCAGCAGCTTTTTCGGGCGGGGGGGCCCGCAGTACTTT
TRBJ2-3 | TRBV7-9 | - | few | CASSDKADTQYF | TGTGCCAGCAGCGACAAGGCAGATACGCAGTATTTT
TRBJ2-3 | TRBV7-2 | - | - | CASSLDVRGYDPQYF | TGTGCCAGCAGCTTAGACGTTAGGGGGTATGATCCGCAGTATTTT